These 9 T cell receptor beta chains were all obtained from the same sample, sequenced in a study of PD-1 blockade in classical Hodgkin lymphoma. Assay used: immunoSEQ multiplex PCR; TCRdb lists only in-frame clones, some missing. This sample carries around 91,000 clones, 80% to 90% of them seen once, and the ten largest clones take around 15%. The patients all showed relapse after autologous stem cell transplantation, while their brentuximab vedotin exposure varied. The sample was peripheral blood mononuclear cells (PBMCs), taken before the second cycle of nivolumab. Receptors were obtained from a human donor with classical Hodgkin lymphoma.

V is TRBV7-9 and J is TRBJ1-4; 8 bases align to TRBD1. Germline V gene lookup returns CDR1 SEHNR and CDR2 FQNEAQ (reference sequence). This CDR3 region has 18 residues. J was trimmed by 3 bases and V by 1 base; bases with no gene match: 10. The CDR3 reads CASSLVSGGVRANEKLFF. CDR3 bases: TGTGCCAGCAGCTTAGTGTCAGGGGGCGTACGGGCTAATGAAAAACTGTTTTTT. Full variable domain (rest looked up from reference TRBV7-9 and TRBJ1-4): DTGVSQNPRHKITKRGQNVTFRCDPISEHNRLYWYRQTLGQGPEFLTYFQNEAQLEKSRLLSDRFSAERPKGSFSTLEIQRTEQGDSAMYLCASSLVSGGVRANEKLFFGSGTQLSVL.

The rearrangement joins TRBV10-2 to TRBJ2-7; no firm D call. Germline CDR1 reads WSHSY; CDR2 reads SAAADI. The V end lost 5 bases, the J end lost 4 bases, and 12 bases lay between the germline ends. There are 13 residues in the CDR3. The CDR3: CASSPLRVYEQYF. The DNA for the CDR3 is TGCGCCAGCAGTCCGTTACGAGTTTACGAGCAGTACTTC.

This clone was counted once. The chain carries TRBV18 and TRBJ1-4, with D uncertain. CDR1 and CDR2 (germline): KGHSH, LQKENI. Trimming removed 3 bases from V and 3 bases from J, with 8 bases in between. The CDR3 is 14 residues long. CDR3 amino acids: CASSPWGSNEKLFF. The CDR3 DNA reads as TGTGCCAGCTCACCTTGGGGATCTAATGAAAAACTGTTTTTT.

V and J are TRBV7-2 and TRBJ2-2, with D possibly called TRBD1 or TRBD2 (5 bases each). Trimming cost V 4 bases and J 10 bases, with 13 bases left between them. The CDR3 runs 13 residues. Germline V CDR1 and CDR2: SGHTA, FQGNSA. CDR3 coding DNA: TGTGCCAGCAGCTGGGACCTCTCGATGGAGCTGTTTTTT. It is translated as CASSWDLSMELFF.

This clone was picked up many times. The CDR3 reads CASSQEDGRSNEKLFF. The DNA of the CDR3 is TGCGCCAGCAGCCAAGAGGACGGGAGGTCTAATGAAAAACTGTTTTTT. The chain is built from TRBV4-1 and TRBJ1-4; D not resolved. Germline CDR1 MGHRA, CDR2 YSYEKL. The CDR3 runs to 16 residues. Trimming cost V 0 bases and J 3 bases, with 11 bases left between them.

The chain has TRBV5-1 and TRBJ2-7; 8 positions agree with TRBD1. J was trimmed by 2 bases and V by 0 bases; bases with no gene match: 10. This CDR3 has 17 amino acids. The germline V gene encodes CDR1 SGHRS and CDR2 YFSETQ. This CDR3 is CASSLAEGRGQPYEQYF. In nucleotides, the CDR3 is TGCGCCAGCAGCTTGGCCGAGGGCAGGGGGCAACCCTACGAGCAGTACTTC.

The chain uses TRBV10-3 and TRBJ1-3, with 7 bases fitting TRBD1. The length of the CDR3 is 16 residues. Germline assignment: CDR1 ENHRY and CDR2 SYGVKD. The ends lost 6 bases at V and 3 bases at J; junction bases unmatched: 11. CDR3 loop: CAIRETGRGDGNTIYF. The CDR3 DNA reads as TGTGCCATCAGGGAGACAGGGCGAGGGGATGGAAACACCATATATTTT.

This clone is a singleton in its sample. The chain combines TRBV19 with TRBJ2-1; D is possibly TRBD2 (5 bases). V was pared by 6 bases and J by 4 bases, with 10 bases between. Per germline, CDR1 LNHDA and CDR2 SQIVND (reference sequence). CDR3 length equals 13 residues. The DNA of the CDR3 is TGTGCCAGTAGACCTAGCAGTTACAATGAGCAGTTCTTC. Protein sequence: CASRPSSYNEQFF.

V gene TRBV2 combines with J gene TRBJ1-6; D unresolved. The V and J ends lost 9 bases and 10 bases respectively, with 16 bases between them. This CDR3 has 13 amino acids. CDR1 SNHLY and CDR2 FYNNEI come from the germline V gene. The CDR3 nucleotides read TGTGCCAGGGCGGCGGGTGGGAAGTCACCCCTCCACTTT. Protein: CARAAGGKSPLHF.